This T cell receptor beta chain stems from a study of cytomegalovirus exposure and HLA in healthy donors. On this clone: What it binds is unknown.

General study points: Investigators reported about 160 TCR beta chains as tied to cytomegalovirus.

Primers: 60 Vbeta forward and 13 Jbeta reverse. Produced via immunoSEQ multiplex PCR; TCRdb's table is partial and in-frame only. Of about 160,000 clones in the sample, around 86% are singletons; the top ten hold about 4%. The sample consisted of PBMCs. This receptor was identified in a man in his fifties in good health and CMV-seropositive.

In DNA form, the CDR3 reads TGTGCCAGCAGTTTCGGGGGACAGGTTAACACTGAAGCTTTCTTT. As protein: CASSFGGQVNTEAFF. V gene TRBV28 combines with J gene TRBJ1-1, with TRBD1 matching 8 bases. Germline V CDR1 and CDR2: MDHEN, SYDVKM. J gave up 2 bases and V 3 bases, and 5 bases lay outside the gene matches. The CDR3 extends over 15 amino acids. Full variable domain (rest looked up from reference TRBV28 and TRBJ1-1): DVKVTQSSRYLVKRTGEKVFLECVQDMDHENMFWYRQDPGLGLRLIYFSYDVKMKEKGDIPEGYSVSREKKERFSLILESASTNQTSMYLCASSFGGQVNTEAFFGQGTRLTVV.